This T cell receptor beta chain was sequenced in a study of cytomegalovirus exposure and HLA in healthy donors. Study-level results: The study flagged 150 to 200 TCR beta chains as cytomegalovirus-associated.

Primers: 60 Vbeta forward and 13 Jbeta reverse. As handled by the study authors: In a later analysis, some 11 million of 75 million to 90 million unique beta chains occurred in at least two donors. Assay: immunoSEQ multiplex PCR; the TCRdb copy retains only in-frame clones and omits some. V, J and clone size derive from that table, while D and trimming were established from the DNA sequence. This table holds 170,000 or so clones, about four fifths found once. The germline V gene encodes CDR1 MGHRA and CDR2 YSYEKL. The length of the CDR3 is 13 residues. After removal of 6 bases from V and 6 bases from J, the junction contained 6 bases not matched to a gene. This clone has only a few counts. The target antigen is unknown.

The chain links TRBV4-1 to TRBJ1-1; 8 nucleotides agree with TRBD1. Sequencing was done on a sample of PBMCs. This TCR came from a girl aged 5-17 years in good health and CMV-seropositive. The CDR3 region is CASRRTGTSEAFF. The CDR3 DNA is TGCGCCAGCAGGCGGACAGGGACCTCTGAAGCTTTCTTT.